The 17 T cell receptor beta chains presented below share a single source sample, sequenced in a study of shared clonotypes between healthy human individuals. Using immunoSEQ multiplex PCR, the repertoire was profiled, and TCRdb retains in-frame clones only, with some absent. The sample contains some 1,600,000 clones, 95% to 99% of which appear only once. Sequences were obtained from naive CD4+ T cells sorted from blood. The subset was: CD45RA+ positively selected. The origin of the receptors is a man aged 25 to 40 in good health.

J is TRBJ1-1 and V is TRBV10-2; 7 bases agree with TRBD1. The CDR3 spans 13 residues. The V gene's germline CDR1 is WSHSY and CDR2 SAAADI. V shed 10 bases and J 1 base; nucleotides not matched to a gene: 6. CDR3 in amino acids: CATQDRTNTEAFF. CDR3 DNA sequence: TGCGCCACCCAGGACAGGACGAACACTGAAGCTTTCTTT.

This chain uses TRBV18 with TRBJ2-2; 7 bases align to TRBD2. The germline gives CDR1 KGHSH, CDR2 LQKENI. The CDR3 is 17 amino acids. The junction had 8 bases not matched to a gene; V was cut back by 2 bases and J by 2 bases. The CDR3 sequence: CASSPRFAGANTGELFF. The CDR3 bases are TGTGCCAGCTCACCAAGATTTGCGGGAGCCAACACCGGGGAGCTGTTTTTT.

The rearrangement joins TRBV28 to TRBJ2-5; D call uncertain. V lost 3 bases and J lost 1, with 6 bases in between. CDR1 is MDHEN, CDR2 SYDVKM, per germline. The CDR3 runs 13 residues. CDR3 coding DNA: TGTGCCAGCAGTTTTCTATTCCAAGAGACCCAGTACTTC. This gives the protein CASSFLFQETQYF.

J is TRBJ2-5 and V is TRBV9; 9 bases are a match to TRBD2. Germline loops: CDR1 SGDLS, CDR2 YYNGEE. With 5 bases clipped from V and 5 bases from J, the junction kept 7 bases outside the gene matches. This CDR3 contains 14 residues. The CDR3 coding sequence is TGTGCCAGCAGTATAGCGGGAGTAGGGGAGACCCAGTACTTC. Amino acids: CASSIAGVGETQYF.

The chain uses TRBV19 and TRBJ2-6; 7 positions agree with TRBD1. Trimming removed 3 bases from V and 4 bases from J; junction bases left unmatched: 9. Germline CDR1 and CDR2: LNHDA and SQIVND (reference sequence). The CDR3 runs 17 residues. The CDR3: CASSIPTTGPGANVLTF. The CDR3 DNA is TGTGCCAGTAGTATCCCCACGACAGGGCCCGGGGCCAACGTCCTGACTTTC.

The DNA for the CDR3 is TGTGCCAGCTCACCACAGTCAGGGGGGGACGAGCAGTACTTC. Its translation: CASSPQSGGDEQYF. The chain carries TRBV18 and TRBJ2-7; TRBD1 or TRBD2 may be the D gene (7 bases each). CDR1 KGHSH and CDR2 LQKENI come from the germline V gene. V lost 1 base and J 5 bases, leaving 12 bases between the germline ends. This CDR3 has 14 amino acids.

Comments on this clone: Other nucleotide sequences from this sample produce the same CDR3. The CDR3 sequence is CASSLGDRDNQPQHF. The DNA for the CDR3 is TGTGCCAGCAGTTTGGGAGACAGGGACAATCAGCCCCAGCATTTT. This sequence joins TRBV28 and TRBJ1-5; TRBD1 matches 7 bases. Germline V gives CDR1 MDHEN, CDR2 SYDVKM. V was clipped by 3 bases and J by 3 bases; unmatched bases: 5. The CDR3 spans 15 residues.

The rearrangement links TRBV5-5 to TRBJ1-4; D is undetermined. Germline CDR1 and CDR2: SGHKS and YYEKEE (reference sequence). V was shortened by 0 bases and J by 8 bases, with 8 bases between the two germline ends. This CDR3 has 13 residues. CDR3 residues: CASSLEIVEKLFF. CDR3 sequence (DNA): TGTGCCAGCAGCTTGGAAATCGTCGAAAAACTGTTTTTT.

The chain employs TRBV7-6 and TRBJ2-7; TRBD1 is a possible D gene (6 bases). V dropped 9 bases and J dropped 3 bases, with 9 bases sitting between them. Germline V gives CDR1 SGHVS, CDR2 FNYEAQ. The CDR3 has 11 residues. The DNA for the CDR3 is TGTGCCAGTGGACAGAACTACGAGCAGTACTTC. Protein: CASGQNYEQYF. The whole variable domain, filled in from reference TRBV7-6 and TRBJ2-7, reads GAGVSQSPRYKVTKRGQDVALRCDPISGHVSLYWYRQALGQGPEFLTYFNYEAQQDKSGLPNDRFSAERPEGSISTLTIQRTEQRDSAMYRCASGQNYEQYFGPGTRLTVT.

The chain has TRBV14 and TRBJ2-1; D is ambiguous. This CDR3 contains 15 residues. The V end was cut by 0 bases, the J end by 4 bases, with 10 bases between. Germline V CDR1 and CDR2: SGHDN, FVKESK. This CDR3 reads CASSQEYRRYNEQFF. For the CDR3, the DNA is TGTGCCAGCAGCCAAGAGTACCGGCGGTACAATGAGCAGTTCTTC.

The chain recombines TRBV28 with TRBJ2-7; a weak D match, TRBD2 (5 bases). From germline, CDR1 is MDHEN and CDR2 SYDVKM. Trimming pared 3 bases from V and 3 bases from J, leaving 12 bases between. The CDR3 loop spans 14 amino acids. The CDR3 sequence: CASSLRADLYEQYF. The CDR3 DNA is TGTGCCAGCAGTTTGAGGGCGGATCTCTACGAGCAGTACTTC.

J is TRBJ2-2 and V is TRBV2, with TRBD1 matching 9 bases. V was pared by 7 bases and J by 6 bases, with 6 bases of the junction left unmatched. The germline CDR1 and CDR2 sequences are SNHLY and FYNNEI. CDR3 size: 14 residues. The CDR3 DNA sequence: TGTGCCAGCAACCGGGACAGGGTTTCCGGGGAGCTGTTTTTT. This translates into CASNRDRVSGELFF. The whole variable domain, filled in from reference TRBV2 and TRBJ2-2, reads EPEVTQTPSHQVTQMGQEVILRCVPISNHLYFYWYRQILGQKVEFLVSFYNNEISEKSEIFDDQFSVERPDGSNFTLKIRSTKLEDSAMYFCASNRDRVSGELFFGEGSRLTVL.

V gene TRBV29-1 combines with J gene TRBJ2-1, with a possible D match to TRBD2 (6 bases). The V gene's germline CDR1 is SQVTM and CDR2 ANQGSEA. The CDR3 has 19 residues. With 5 bases removed from V and 5 bases from J, the gap between germline ends came to 31 bases. CDR3 nucleotide sequence: TGCAGCGTTACCAAGTGGGGAGGAGTATATGGAGGTGGGAACAATGAGCAGTTCTTC. Translation: CSVTKWGGVYGGGNNEQFF.

The chain recombines TRBV11-3 with TRBJ2-1, with TRBD1 as a possible D gene (6 bases). The germline CDR1 and CDR2 sequences are SGHNT and YENEEA. The CDR3 spans 15 residues. V lost 1 base, J lost 3 bases, and 10 bases lay in between. The CDR3 DNA reads TGTGCCAGCAGCTTAGGGGGGCGTGACTACAATGAGCAGTTCTTC. Translated, it gives CASSLGGRDYNEQFF.

The chain uses TRBV7-2 and TRBJ1-1, with a tentative D call TRBD1 (6 bases). The CDR3 contains 14 residues. Germline-derived CDR1 and CDR2 are SGHTA and FQGNSA. Between the trimmed V and J ends, which lost 0 bases and 1 base, there was a span of 6 bases. This CDR3 is CASSLAGQNTEAFF. The DNA for the CDR3 is TGTGCCAGCAGCTTAGCGGGACAGAACACTGAAGCTTTCTTT.

The rearrangement joins TRBV11-2 to TRBJ2-1; 10 bases match TRBD2. V dropped 5 bases and J dropped 4; count of bases not matched to a gene: 5. The CDR3 is 15 residues long. CDR1 is SGHAT and CDR2 is FQNNGV in the germline V gene. The CDR3 sequence: CASSPTSGIYNEQFF. The DNA for the CDR3 is TGTGCCAGCAGCCCCACTAGCGGGATATACAATGAGCAGTTCTTC. Combining the CDR3 with reference TRBV11-2 and TRBJ2-1 gives the whole variable domain EAGVAQSPRYKIIEKRQSVAFWCNPISGHATLYWYQQILGQGPKLLIQFQNNGVVDDSQLPKDRFSAERLKGVDSTLKIQPAKLEDSAVYLCASSPTSGIYNEQFFGPGTRLTVL.

The rearrangement links TRBV11-2 to TRBJ2-7; D may be TRBD2 (6 bases). The germline V and J ends were trimmed by 4 bases and 4 bases, with 11 bases remaining between them. CDR1 SGHAT and CDR2 FQNNGV come from the germline V gene. The CDR3 is 13 amino acids. CDR3 in amino acids: CASSSTSTYEQYF. The CDR3, as DNA: TGTGCCAGCAGCTCGACTAGTACTTACGAGCAGTACTTC.